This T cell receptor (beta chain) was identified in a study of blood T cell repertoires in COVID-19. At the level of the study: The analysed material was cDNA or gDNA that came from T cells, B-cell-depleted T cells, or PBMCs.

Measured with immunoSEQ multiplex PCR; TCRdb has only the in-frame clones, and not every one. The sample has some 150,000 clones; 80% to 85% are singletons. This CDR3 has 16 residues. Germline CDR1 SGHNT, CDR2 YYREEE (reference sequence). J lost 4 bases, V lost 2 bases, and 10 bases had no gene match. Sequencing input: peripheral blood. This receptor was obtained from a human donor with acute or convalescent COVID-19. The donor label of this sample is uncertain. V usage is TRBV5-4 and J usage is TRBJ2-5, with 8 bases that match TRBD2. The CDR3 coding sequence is TGTGCCAGCAGCTTTTGGCGGGGGGCCGCCGGAGAGACCCAGTACTTC. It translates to CASSFWRGAAGETQYF.